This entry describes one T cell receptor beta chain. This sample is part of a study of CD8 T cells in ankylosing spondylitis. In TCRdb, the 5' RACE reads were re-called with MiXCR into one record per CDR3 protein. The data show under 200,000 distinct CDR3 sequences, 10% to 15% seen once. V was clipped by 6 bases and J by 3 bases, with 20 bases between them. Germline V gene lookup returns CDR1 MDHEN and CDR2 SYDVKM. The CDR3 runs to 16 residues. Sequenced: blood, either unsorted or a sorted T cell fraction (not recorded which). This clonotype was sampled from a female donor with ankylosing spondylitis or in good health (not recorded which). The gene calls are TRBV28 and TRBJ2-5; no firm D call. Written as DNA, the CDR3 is TGTGCCAGCAGCTCCCTGGGTAGGGAAACCGAAGAGACCCAGTACTTC. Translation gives CASSSLGRETEETQYF.